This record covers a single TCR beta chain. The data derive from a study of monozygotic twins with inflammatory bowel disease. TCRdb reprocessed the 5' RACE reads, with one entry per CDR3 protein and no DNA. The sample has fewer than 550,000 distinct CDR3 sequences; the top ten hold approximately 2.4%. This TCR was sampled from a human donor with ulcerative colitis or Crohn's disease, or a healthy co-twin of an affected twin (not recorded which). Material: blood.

CDR3 sequence: CSAHPGSQPQHF. The chain joins TRBV20-1 to TRBJ1-5; the D gene TCRdb calls, TRBD1, cannot be checked with no DNA. There are 12 residues in the CDR3. Germline V gene sequence: CDR1 DFQATT, CDR2 SNEGSKA (reference sequence).